These T cell receptor beta chains were read from a single sample in a study of CD8 T cells in ankylosing spondylitis. In TCRdb, the 5' RACE reads were re-called with MiXCR into one record per CDR3 protein. The sample includes about 90,000 distinct CDR3 sequences, about 9% of them seen just once. The source material was blood, either unsorted or a sorted T cell fraction (not recorded which). The source is a male donor with ankylosing spondylitis. CDR3s include the opening cysteine and the closing phenylalanine or tryptophan. A D gene is named only where the DNA matches it firmly. Size is stated for part of the rows, as once, few or many counts, or as a class when the clone is expanded.

few	TRBV27	TRBD1	TRBJ1-2	TGTGCCAGCAGGGAAGTACAGGGGAGTTATGGCTACACCTTC	CASREVQGSYGYTF
many	TRBV12-3/TRBV12-4	NA	TRBJ2-1	TGTGCCAGCAGATCCAGCGGGTTCTCCTACAATGAGCAGTTCTTC	CASRSSGFSYNEQFF
NA	TRBV20-1	NA	TRBJ2-3	TGCAGTGCCCTTTTCCGGGATGGCGCTGTAGATACGCAGTATTTT	CSALFRDGAVDTQYF
many	TRBV29-1	TRBD2	TRBJ2-1	TGCAGCGTTGAAGATCGGGCTAGCGGAAGGAGGGATGAGCAGTTCTTC	CSVEDRASGRRDEQFF
few	TRBV3-1	NA	TRBJ2-7	TGTGCCAGCAGCCTCGGTCGGGTTTGGGAGCAGTACTTC	CASSLGRVWEQYF
few	TRBV29-1	NA	TRBJ1-2	TGCAGCGTTGGGGGACTCGGGTGGGACTATGGCTACACCTTC	CSVGGLGWDYGYTF
few	TRBV3-1	NA	TRBJ1-1	TGTGCCAGCAGCCAAGATTTAGAAGAGTTTGCTTTCTTT	CASSQDLEEFAFF
many	TRBV12-3/TRBV12-4	TRBD2	TRBJ2-5	TGTGCCAGCAGTTCCCCGCTAGCGGGAGGGTTAGAGACCCAGTACTTC	CASSSPLAGGLETQYF
NA	TRBV13	TRBD1	TRBJ2-1	TGTGCCAGCAGCTTAGGCGGGACAGGGGTGGTTGAGCAGTTCTTC	CASSLGGTGVVEQFF
few	TRBV4-1	TRBD2	TRBJ2-3	TGCGCCAGCAGCCGAAGACTAGCGGGAGGGCCTACAGATACGCAGTATTTT	CASSRRLAGGPTDTQYF
NA	TRBV20-1	NA	TRBJ2-5	TGCAGTGCTAGAGCTATCGACGACTACGAGAGAAAAGAGACCCAGTACTTC	CSARAIDDYERKETQYF